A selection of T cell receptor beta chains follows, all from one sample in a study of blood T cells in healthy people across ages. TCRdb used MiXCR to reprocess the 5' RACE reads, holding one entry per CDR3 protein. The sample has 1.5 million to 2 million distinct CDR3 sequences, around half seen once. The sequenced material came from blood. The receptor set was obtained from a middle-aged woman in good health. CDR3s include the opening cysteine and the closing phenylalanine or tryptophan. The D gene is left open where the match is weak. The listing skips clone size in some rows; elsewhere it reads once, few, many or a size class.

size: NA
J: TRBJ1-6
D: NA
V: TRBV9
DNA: TGTGCCAGCAGCGTAGGGACCGGGGGGAATAATTCACCCCTCCACTTT
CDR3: CASSVGTGGNNSPLHF

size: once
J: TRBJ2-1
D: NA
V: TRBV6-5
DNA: TGTGCCAGCAGTTGGCCCTCGGACAGTTTCTTCTCCTACAATGAGCAGTTCTTC
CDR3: CASSWPSDSFFSYNEQFF

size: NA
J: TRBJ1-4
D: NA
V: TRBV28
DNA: TGTGCCAGCACCCCGCTCCGGGAGAGTAATGAAAAACTGTTTTTT
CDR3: CASTPLRESNEKLFF

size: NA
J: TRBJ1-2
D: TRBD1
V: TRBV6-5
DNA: TGTGCCAGCAGCTCCCGAACGGGACAGCAAAGCTATGGCTACACCTTC
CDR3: CASSSRTGQQSYGYTF

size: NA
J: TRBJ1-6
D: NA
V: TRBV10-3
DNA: TGTGCCATCAGTGAGTCGAGCAGGGTAAATTCACCCCTCCACTTT
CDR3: CAISESSRVNSPLHF

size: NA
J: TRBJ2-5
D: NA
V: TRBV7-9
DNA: TGTGCCAGCATGCTGACCCGTTCGGGAGTTGGAGAGACCCAGTACTTC
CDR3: CASMLTRSGVGETQYF

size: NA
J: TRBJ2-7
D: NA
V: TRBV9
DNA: TGTGCCAGCAGCGTAGAAGACAGTTCCTACAATGAGCAGTACTTC
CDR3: CASSVEDSSYNEQYF

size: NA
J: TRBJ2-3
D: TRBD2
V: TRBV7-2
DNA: TGTGCCAGCAAAATGAGAGCGGGGGCTACAGATACGCAGTATTTT
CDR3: CASKMRAGATDTQYF

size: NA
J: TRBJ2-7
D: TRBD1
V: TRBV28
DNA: TGTGCCAGCAGTTCTCCCCTAGGACAGGGGCGTTTCTACGAGCAGTACTTC
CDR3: CASSSPLGQGRFYEQYF

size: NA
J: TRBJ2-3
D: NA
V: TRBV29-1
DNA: TGCAGCGTAAAACCCCTAGTAGGGACGCAGTATTTT
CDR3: CSVKPLVGTQYF

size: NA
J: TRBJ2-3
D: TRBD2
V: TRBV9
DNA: TGTGCCAGCAGCATAGCGGGGGATGGCACAGATACGCAGTATTTT
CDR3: CASSIAGDGTDTQYF

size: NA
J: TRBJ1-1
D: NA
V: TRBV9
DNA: TGTGCCAGCAGCGTTTTGGGGGCGAGGGCTGAAGCTTTCTTT
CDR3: CASSVLGARAEAFF

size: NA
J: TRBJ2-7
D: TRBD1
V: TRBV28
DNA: TGTGCCAGCAGTTCGCCTACAACGGGACAGACCTACGAGCAGTACTTC
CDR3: CASSSPTTGQTYEQYF

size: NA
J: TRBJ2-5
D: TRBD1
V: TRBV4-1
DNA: TGCGCCAGCAGCCGGGGACAGGGGGTGTACCAAGAGACCCAGTACTTC
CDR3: CASSRGQGVYQETQYF

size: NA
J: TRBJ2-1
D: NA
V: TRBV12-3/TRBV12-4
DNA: TGTGCCAGCACCCTAGACGGGACTGACTACAATGAGCAGTTCTTC
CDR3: CASTLDGTDYNEQFF

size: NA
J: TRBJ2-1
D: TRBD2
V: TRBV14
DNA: TGTGCCAGCAGCCAAGGACTAGCGCGAGTGGATGAGCAGTTCTTC
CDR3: CASSQGLARVDEQFF

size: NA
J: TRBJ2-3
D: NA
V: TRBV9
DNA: TGTGCCAGCAGCGTAGGCTACGGTACAGATGCGCAGTATTTT
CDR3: CASSVGYGTDAQYF

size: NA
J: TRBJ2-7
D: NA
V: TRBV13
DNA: TGTGCCAGCAGCTCGACCGAATCAGGGCTCTTTTACGAGCAGTACTTC
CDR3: CASSSTESGLFYEQYF

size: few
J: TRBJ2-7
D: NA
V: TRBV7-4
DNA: TGTGCCATAAACCGGGACAACTACGAGCAGTACTTC
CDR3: CAINRDNYEQYF

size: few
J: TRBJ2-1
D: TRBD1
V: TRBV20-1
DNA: TGCAGTGCTAGGAGCCCCGACAGGGGGCAGTTCAATGAGCAGTTCTTC
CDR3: CSARSPDRGQFNEQFF

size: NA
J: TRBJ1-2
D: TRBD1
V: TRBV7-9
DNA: TGTGCCAGCAGCCCCCGGGACAGGTCCTATGGCTACACCTTC
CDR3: CASSPRDRSYGYTF

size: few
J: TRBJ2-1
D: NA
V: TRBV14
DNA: TGTGCCAGCAGCCGAATAACCCGGGGTGAGCAGTTCTTC
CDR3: CASSRITRGEQFF

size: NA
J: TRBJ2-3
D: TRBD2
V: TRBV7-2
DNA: TGTGCCAGCAGCTTTCTGCGGGGGGGCACAGATACGCAGTATTTT
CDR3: CASSFLRGGTDTQYF

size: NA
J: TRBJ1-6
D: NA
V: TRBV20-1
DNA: TGCAGTGCTAGTGCCACGGTGGGGACCACGTCACCCCTCCACTTT
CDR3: CSASATVGTTSPLHF

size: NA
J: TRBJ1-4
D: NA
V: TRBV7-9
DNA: TGTGCCAGCAGCTCAGGAGAGGGGGTTGATGAAAAACTGTTTTTT
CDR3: CASSSGEGVDEKLFF

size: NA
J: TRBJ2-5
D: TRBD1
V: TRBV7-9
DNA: TGTGCCAGCAGCTCTTTTAGAGGGGGGACAGGGGACGGAGAGACCCAGTACTTC
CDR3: CASSSFRGGTGDGETQYF

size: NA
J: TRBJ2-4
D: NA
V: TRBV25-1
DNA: TGTGCCAGCAGCCCAGGGTACATAGCCAAAAACATTCAGTACTTC
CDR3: CASSPGYIAKNIQYF

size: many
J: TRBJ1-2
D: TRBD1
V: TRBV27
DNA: TGTGCCAGCAGCTTGGGACAGCTGAACTATGGCTACACCTTC
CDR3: CASSLGQLNYGYTF

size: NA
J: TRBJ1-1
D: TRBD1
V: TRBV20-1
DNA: TGCAGTGCGGACGGGACAGGGGGTTACACTGAAGCTTTCTTT
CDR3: CSADGTGGYTEAFF

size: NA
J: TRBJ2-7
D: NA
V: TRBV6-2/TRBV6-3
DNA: TGTGCCAGCAGTAAGGACGGGGGCGAGCAGTACTTC
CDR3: CASSKDGGEQYF

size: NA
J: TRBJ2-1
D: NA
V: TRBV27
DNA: TGTGCCAGCAGTTTATCGATGACAGACAATGAGCAGTTCTTC
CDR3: CASSLSMTDNEQFF

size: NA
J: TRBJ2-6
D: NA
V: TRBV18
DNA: TGTGCCAGCTCACCACGGAGGGTCTATGGGGCCAACGTCCTGACTTTC
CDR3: CASSPRRVYGANVLTF

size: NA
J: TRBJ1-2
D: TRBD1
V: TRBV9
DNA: TGTGCCAGCAGCGTAGCAGCGACGACAGGGGTCTATGGCTACACCTTC
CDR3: CASSVAATTGVYGYTF

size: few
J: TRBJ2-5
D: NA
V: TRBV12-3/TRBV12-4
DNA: TGTGCCAGCAGTATAATGACCCGGGAGACCCAGTACTTC
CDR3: CASSIMTRETQYF

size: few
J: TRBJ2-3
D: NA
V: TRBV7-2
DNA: TGTGCCAGCAGCTTAGATGGCGGAACCACCTTTAGCACAGATACGCAGTATTTT
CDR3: CASSLDGGTTFSTDTQYF

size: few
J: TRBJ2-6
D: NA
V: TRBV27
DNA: TGTGCCAGCAGTCCTGTAAAGGGAGGATCTGGGGCCAACGTCCTGACTTTC
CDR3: CASSPVKGGSGANVLTF

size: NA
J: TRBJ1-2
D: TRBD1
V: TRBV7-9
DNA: TGTGCCAGCAGCTTACGTCTACAGGGGATTAGCGGTGGCTACACCTTC
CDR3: CASSLRLQGISGGYTF

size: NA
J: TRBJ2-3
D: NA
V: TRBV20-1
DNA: TGCAGTGCTAGAAAACCGGGACTCCCGAGCACAGATACGCAGTATTTT
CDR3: CSARKPGLPSTDTQYF

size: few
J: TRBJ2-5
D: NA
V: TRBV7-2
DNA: TGTGCCAGCAGCACAAACTGGCAAGAGACCCAGTACTTC
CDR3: CASSTNWQETQYF

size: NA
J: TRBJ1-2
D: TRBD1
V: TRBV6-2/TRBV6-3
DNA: TGTGCCAGCAGCCCTCAGGCCCAGGGGGCACGGTATGGCTACACCTTC
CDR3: CASSPQAQGARYGYTF

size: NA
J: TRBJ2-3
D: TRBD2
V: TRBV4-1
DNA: TGCGCCAGCAGCCAAAAAGCGGGGGACACAGACACGCAGTATTTT
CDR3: CASSQKAGDTDTQYF

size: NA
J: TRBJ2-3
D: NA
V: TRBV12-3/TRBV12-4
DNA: TGTGCCAGCAGTTTAGACCAGGCCGCCGCTAGCACAGATACGCAGTATTTT
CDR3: CASSLDQAAASTDTQYF

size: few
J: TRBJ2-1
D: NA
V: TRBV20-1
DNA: TGCAGTGCTAGAGATCATTGGAGGGATGAGCAGTTCTTC
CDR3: CSARDHWRDEQFF

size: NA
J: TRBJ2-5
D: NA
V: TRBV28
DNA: TGTGCCAGCAGTTCCCCCCCCGTCCAAGAGACCCAGTACTTC
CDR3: CASSSPPVQETQYF

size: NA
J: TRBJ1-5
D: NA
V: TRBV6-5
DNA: TGTGCCAGCAGGTCTTTGATAAGGGACCCCACCCAGCATTTT
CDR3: CASRSLIRDPTQHF

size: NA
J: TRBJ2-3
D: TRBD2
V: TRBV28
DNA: TGTGCCAGCAGAGCGGGGGCGGAAAGCACAGATACGCAGTATTTT
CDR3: CASRAGAESTDTQYF